This T cell receptor (beta chain) was sequenced in a study of control samples from healthy donors and cancer patients. Generated by immunoSEQ multiplex PCR, the TCRdb table keeps only in-frame clones and is missing some. This table holds approximately 130,000 clones, approximately 88% found once. CDR3 length: 14 residues. Germline lookup yields CDR1 LNHDA and CDR2 SQIVND (reference sequence). With V trimmed by 5 bases and J by 6 bases, 5 bases remained unmatched. This sequence joins TRBV19 and TRBJ1-5, with 9 bases lining up with TRBD1. This clonotype was sampled from a man in his fifties in good health. The source material was blood. CDR3 region: CASSWGQGSQPQHF. The CDR3 nucleotides are TGTGCCAGTAGTTGGGGACAGGGCTCTCAGCCCCAGCATTTT.